In this sample, the clone carrying this TCR beta chain turned up a few times. What it binds is not known. This sample stems from a study of vaccination and CD4 T cells after COVID-19. Study-level background: Sampling after COVID took place at a median of 101 days (range 35 to 161) following diagnosis.

The ends lost 8 bases at V and 8 bases at J; junction bases unmatched: 7. The CDR3 length is 13 residues. Germline V gene data show CDR1 as MDHEN and CDR2 as SYDVKM. Treatment denoted: approximately 11-day PBMC culture with coronavirus spike peptide pools or control peptides (ViraFEST assay). An Oncomine TCR Beta short-read assay was used to sequence the DNA from cultured CD4+ T cells. TCRdb re-called the PCR reads with MiXCR, one entry per CDR3 protein. Here the sample spans 18,000 or so distinct CDR3 sequences, over 40% being singletons. The sequence was collected from a human donor who had recovered from COVID-19. Sample: CD4+ T cells from blood, cultured in vitro. The chain uses TRBV28 and TRBJ1-4, with TRBD1 identical over 8 bases. CDR3 amino acids: CASHDRGGEKLFF. DNA for the CDR3: TGTGCCAGCCACGACAGGGGAGGGGAAAAACTGTTTTTT. The full variable domain, with the rest looked up from reference TRBV28 and TRBJ1-4, is DVKVTQSSRYLVKRTGEKVFLECVQDMDHENMFWYRQDPGLGLRLIYFSYDVKMKEKGDIPEGYSVSREKKERFSLILESASTNQTSMYLCASHDRGGEKLFFGSGTQLSVL.